The 7 T cell receptor beta chains given below trace back to one sample, sequenced in a study of T-cell memory formation after mild COVID-19 (dated by TCRdb to the early 2020s). Receptor amplification or capture employed 5' RACE. Sequencing used an Illumina NovaSeq 6000. TCRdb reworked the public reads: Q25 trimming with fastp, MiXCR clone assembly, productive beta chains retained. Every CDR3 protein is listed once, alongside the most common genes and DNA of its rows. The sample table lists under 250,000 distinct CDR3 sequences, 15% to 19% of them with a count of one. The top ten clonotypes cover 2.1% of the sample. The source material was PBMCs or a T cell subset sorted from them (not recorded which). The receptors come from an adult woman who had mild COVID-19 (a few samples of this study predate the infection). The sample titles of this study are shuffled in the database, so cell type and time point are left out; the donor was told from shared clones.

The chain couples TRBV5-1 to TRBJ2-7, with D hard to call. The CDR3 extends over 15 amino acids. V was cut by 0 bases and J by 2 bases, with 12 bases left in between. CDR1 SGHRS and CDR2 YFSETQ come from the germline V gene. This CDR3 is CASSLASDPAYEQYF. Written as DNA, the CDR3 is TGCGCCAGCAGCTTGGCCTCGGACCCTGCCTACGAGCAGTACTTC.

The rearrangement uses TRBV7-9 and TRBJ1-1; TRBD1 matches 8 bases. In germline, CDR1 is SEHNR, CDR2 FQNEAQ (reference sequence). V shed 7 bases and J 5 bases; nucleotides not matched to a gene: 12. CDR3 length: 15 amino acids. For the CDR3, the DNA is TGTGCCAGCACCCCCGCGCAGGGGGCGCGGACTGAAGCTTTCTTT. Encoded protein: CASTPAQGARTEAFF.

The rearrangement joins TRBV20-1 to TRBJ2-2; 7 bases agree with TRBD1. CDR1 is DFQATT, CDR2 SNEGSKA, per germline (reference sequence). This CDR3 is 14 amino acids long. V lost 5 bases and J lost 4; bases outside the gene matches: 7. CDR3 residues: CSAEDRAGTGELFF. In nucleotides, the CDR3 is TGCAGTGCTGAAGACAGGGCGGGCACCGGGGAGCTGTTTTTT.

This clonotype was counted only a few times. The chain recombines TRBV10-3 with TRBJ1-3; D ambiguous. The CDR3 has 12 residues. V was clipped by 8 bases and J by 1 base, with 6 bases between them. CDR1 and CDR2 from the germline V gene are ENHRY and SYGVKD. The CDR3 DNA is TGTGCCATCGCCGGATCTGGAAACACCATATATTTT. As protein: CAIAGSGNTIYF.

This clonotype was observed at least ten times. V gene TRBV2 combines with J gene TRBJ1-1, with 7 bases matching TRBD1. Germline trimming cut 5 bases from V and 1 base from J; bases unmatched to any gene: 4. The CDR3 is 14 residues long. Germline values: CDR1 SNHLY, CDR2 FYNNEI. CDR3 region: CASSWGQRNTEAFF. The CDR3, as DNA: TGTGCCAGCAGTTGGGGACAGAGGAACACTGAAGCTTTCTTT.

This clonotype was seen more than once but under ten times. This chain joins TRBV24-1 and TRBJ1-2, with a weak D call TRBD1 (5 bases). Trimming shortened V by 3 bases and J by 8 bases, and 12 bases separated the two germline ends. The CDR3 has 13 residues. Germline CDR1 is KGHDR and CDR2 is SFDVKD. In nucleotides, the CDR3 is TGTGCCACCAGTGATCCAAACCGGGACGGCTACACCTTC. This translates into CATSDPNRDGYTF.

The chain links TRBV24-1 to TRBJ2-5; 10 bases fit TRBD1. CDR3 length equals 15 residues. The germline gives CDR1 KGHDR, CDR2 SFDVKD. J was trimmed by 1 base and V by 5 bases; bases with no gene match: 3. CDR3 nucleotide sequence: TGTGCCACCAGTGTCCGGACAGGGGGCCAAGAGACCCAGTACTTC. It is translated as CATSVRTGGQETQYF.